In its sample, the clone carrying this T cell receptor (beta chain) was seen a few times. The germline V gene encodes CDR1 SGDLS and CDR2 YYNGEE. The CDR3 consists of 15 residues. The V end was cut by 0 bases, the J end by 0 bases, with 8 bases between. Measured with immunoSEQ multiplex PCR; TCRdb has only the in-frame clones, and not every one. The sample yields 120,000 or so clones, roughly 91% seen once. The data derive from a study of control samples from healthy donors and cancer patients. This sequence originates from a man in his fifties with head and neck cancer. Input material: PBMCs. The rearrangement links TRBV9 to TRBJ2-3; D is ambiguous. The CDR3 reads CASSVGLASTDTQYF. The CDR3 region has the DNA TGTGCCAGCAGCGTAGGACTGGCTAGCACAGATACGCAGTATTTT.